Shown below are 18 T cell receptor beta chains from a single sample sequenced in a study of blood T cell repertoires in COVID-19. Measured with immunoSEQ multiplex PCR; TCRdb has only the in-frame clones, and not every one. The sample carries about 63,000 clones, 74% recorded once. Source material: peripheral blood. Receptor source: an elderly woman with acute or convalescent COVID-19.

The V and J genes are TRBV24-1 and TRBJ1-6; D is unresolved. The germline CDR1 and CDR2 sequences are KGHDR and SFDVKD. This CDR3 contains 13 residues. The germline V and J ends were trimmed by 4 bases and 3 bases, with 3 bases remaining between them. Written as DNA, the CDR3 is TGTGCCACCAGTGACCGCTATAATTCACCCCTCCACTTT. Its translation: CATSDRYNSPLHF.

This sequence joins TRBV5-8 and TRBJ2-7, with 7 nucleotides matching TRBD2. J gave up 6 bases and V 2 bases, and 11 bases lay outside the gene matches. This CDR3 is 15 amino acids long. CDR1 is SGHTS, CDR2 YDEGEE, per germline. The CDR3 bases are TGTGCCAGCAGCTTCTGGGGGACTATCGTAACCGAGCAGTACTTC. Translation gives CASSFWGTIVTEQYF.

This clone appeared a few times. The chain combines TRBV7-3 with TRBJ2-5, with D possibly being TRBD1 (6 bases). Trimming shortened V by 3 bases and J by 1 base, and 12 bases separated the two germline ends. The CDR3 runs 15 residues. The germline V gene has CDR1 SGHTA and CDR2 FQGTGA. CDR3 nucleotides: TGTGCCAGCAGCTTGGGCCGGGACACCCAAGAGACCCAGTACTTC. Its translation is CASSLGRDTQETQYF.

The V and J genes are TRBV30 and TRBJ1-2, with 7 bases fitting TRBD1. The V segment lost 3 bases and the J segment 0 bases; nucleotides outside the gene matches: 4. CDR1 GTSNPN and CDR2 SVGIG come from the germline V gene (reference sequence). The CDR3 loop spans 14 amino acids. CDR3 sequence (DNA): TGTGCCTGGAGCCTACAGGGGTCTAACTATGGCTACACCTTC. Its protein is CAWSLQGSNYGYTF.

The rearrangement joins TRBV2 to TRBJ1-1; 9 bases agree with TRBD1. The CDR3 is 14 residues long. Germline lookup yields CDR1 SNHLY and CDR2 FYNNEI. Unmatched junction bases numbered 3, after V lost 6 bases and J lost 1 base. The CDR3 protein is CASRMDRGNTEAFF. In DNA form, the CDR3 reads TGTGCCAGCAGGATGGACAGGGGGAACACTGAAGCTTTCTTT.

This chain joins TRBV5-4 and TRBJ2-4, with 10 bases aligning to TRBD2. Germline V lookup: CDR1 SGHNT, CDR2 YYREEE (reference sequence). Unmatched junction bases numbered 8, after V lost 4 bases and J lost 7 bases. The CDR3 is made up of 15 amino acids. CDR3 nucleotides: TGTGCCAGCAGCCCTTCGACTAGCGGGTCGAACATTCAGTACTTC. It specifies CASSPSTSGSNIQYF.

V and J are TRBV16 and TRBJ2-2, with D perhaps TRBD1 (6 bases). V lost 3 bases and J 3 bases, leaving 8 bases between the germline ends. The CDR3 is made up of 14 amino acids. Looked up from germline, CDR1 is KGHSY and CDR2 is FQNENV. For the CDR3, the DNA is TGTGCCAGCAGCCACGGACAGCACACCGGGGAGCTGTTTTTT. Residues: CASSHGQHTGELFF.

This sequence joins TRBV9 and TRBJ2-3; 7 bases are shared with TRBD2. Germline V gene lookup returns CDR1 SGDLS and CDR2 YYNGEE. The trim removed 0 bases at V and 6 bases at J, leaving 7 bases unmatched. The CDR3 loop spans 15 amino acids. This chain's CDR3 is CASSVVGDYGDTQYF. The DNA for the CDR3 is TGTGCCAGCAGCGTAGTAGGGGACTACGGTGATACGCAGTATTTT.

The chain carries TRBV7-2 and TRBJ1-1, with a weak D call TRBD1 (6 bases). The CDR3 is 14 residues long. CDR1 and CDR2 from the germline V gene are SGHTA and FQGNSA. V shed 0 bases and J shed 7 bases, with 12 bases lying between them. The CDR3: CASSLAAGAVEAFF. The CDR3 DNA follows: TGTGCCAGCAGCTTAGCCGCAGGGGCGGTTGAAGCTTTCTTT.

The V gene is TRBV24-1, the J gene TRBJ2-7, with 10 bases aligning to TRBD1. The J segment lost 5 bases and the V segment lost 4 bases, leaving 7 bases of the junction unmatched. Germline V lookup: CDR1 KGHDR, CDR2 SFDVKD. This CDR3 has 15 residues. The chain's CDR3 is CATSEGGQGRDEQYF. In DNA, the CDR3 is TGTGCCACCAGTGAGGGGGGACAGGGGCGTGACGAGCAGTACTTC.

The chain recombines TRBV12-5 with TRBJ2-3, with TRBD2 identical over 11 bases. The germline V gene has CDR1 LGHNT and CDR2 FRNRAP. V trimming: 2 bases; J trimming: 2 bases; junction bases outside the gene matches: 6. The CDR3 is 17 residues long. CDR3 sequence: CASGLITSGSFTDTQYF. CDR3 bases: TGTGCTAGTGGTTTGATTACTAGCGGGAGCTTCACAGATACGCAGTATTTT.

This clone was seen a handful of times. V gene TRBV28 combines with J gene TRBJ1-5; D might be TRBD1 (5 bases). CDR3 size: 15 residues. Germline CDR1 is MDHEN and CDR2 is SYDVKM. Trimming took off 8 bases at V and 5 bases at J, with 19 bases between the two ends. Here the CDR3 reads CASGAPDSHYQPQHF. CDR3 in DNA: TGTGCCAGCGGCGCCCCCGACAGCCATTATCAGCCCCAGCATTTT.

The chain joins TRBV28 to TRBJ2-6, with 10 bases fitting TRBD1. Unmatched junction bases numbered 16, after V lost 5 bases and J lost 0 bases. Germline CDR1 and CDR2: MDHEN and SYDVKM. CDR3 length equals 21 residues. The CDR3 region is CASSPAPTKTGGASGANVLTF. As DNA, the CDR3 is TGTGCCAGCAGTCCCGCACCTACTAAGACAGGGGGCGCCTCTGGGGCCAACGTCCTGACTTTC. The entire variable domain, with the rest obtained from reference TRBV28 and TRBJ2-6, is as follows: DVKVTQSSRYLVKRTGEKVFLECVQDMDHENMFWYRQDPGLGLRLIYFSYDVKMKEKGDIPEGYSVSREKKERFSLILESASTNQTSMYLCASSPAPTKTGGASGANVLTFGAGSRLTVL.

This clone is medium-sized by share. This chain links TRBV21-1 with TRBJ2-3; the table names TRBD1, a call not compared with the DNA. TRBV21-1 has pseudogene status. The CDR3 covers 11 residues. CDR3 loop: CASSRRDTQYF. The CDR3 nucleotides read TGTGCCAGCAGCCGCAGAGATACGCAGTATTTT.

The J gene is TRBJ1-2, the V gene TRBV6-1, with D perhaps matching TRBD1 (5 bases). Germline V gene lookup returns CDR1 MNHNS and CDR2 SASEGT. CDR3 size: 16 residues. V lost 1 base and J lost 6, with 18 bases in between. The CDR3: CASSEDWGGWQNGYTF. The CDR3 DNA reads TGTGCCAGCAGTGAAGATTGGGGCGGATGGCAGAATGGCTACACCTTC.

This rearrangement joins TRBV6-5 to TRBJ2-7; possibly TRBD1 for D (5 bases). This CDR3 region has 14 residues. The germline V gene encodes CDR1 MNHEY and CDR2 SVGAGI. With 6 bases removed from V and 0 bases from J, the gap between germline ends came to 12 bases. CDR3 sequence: CASRQQVSSYEQYF. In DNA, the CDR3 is TGTGCCAGCAGGCAACAGGTTAGCTCCTACGAGCAGTACTTC.

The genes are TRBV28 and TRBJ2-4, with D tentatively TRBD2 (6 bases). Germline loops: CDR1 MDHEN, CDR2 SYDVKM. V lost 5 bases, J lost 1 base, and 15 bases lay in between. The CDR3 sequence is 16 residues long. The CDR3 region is CASSPRGRSAKNIQYF. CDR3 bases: TGTGCCAGCAGTCCACGAGGGAGGAGCGCCAAAAACATTCAGTACTTC.

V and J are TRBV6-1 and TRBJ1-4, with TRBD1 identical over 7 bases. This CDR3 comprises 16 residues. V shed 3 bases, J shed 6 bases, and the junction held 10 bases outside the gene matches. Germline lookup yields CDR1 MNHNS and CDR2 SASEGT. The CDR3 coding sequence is TGTGCCAGCAGTGACGGTTGGACAGGAGCAGATGAAAAACTGTTTTTT. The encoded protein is CASSDGWTGADEKLFF.